One T cell receptor beta chain is described in this entry. The assay was immunoSEQ multiplex PCR, and TCRdb's table has in-frame clones only and misses some. The repertoire includes 200,000 to 250,000 clones, 82% of them detected once, and about 3.2% sits in the top ten. This specimen belongs to a study of blood T cell repertoires in COVID-19. The CDR3 spans 15 residues. Germline lookup yields CDR1 SGHDT and CDR2 YYEEEE. J lost 0 bases, V lost 1 base, and 1 base had no gene match. This clonotype originated in a woman in her sixties who had recovered from COVID-19. What was sequenced was PBMCs or T cells enriched from blood (not recorded which). The V call is TRBV5-6, the J call TRBJ2-3; 8 bases line up with TRBD1. The CDR3 DNA is TGTGCCAGCAGCTTGCGGACAGGGAGCACAGATACGCAGTATTTT. Amino acids: CASSLRTGSTDTQYF.